This is a list of T cell receptor beta chains from one sample in a study of blood T cell repertoires in COVID-19. Repertoires were generated with immunoSEQ multiplex PCR, while TCRdb's copy carries only in-frame clones and drops some. The sample shows 250,000 or so clones, around 87% of them seen only once. The sample taken for sequencing was peripheral blood. These receptors were obtained from a woman aged 60 to 75 with COVID-19, enrolled during active disease. The CDR3 runs from the conserved cysteine through the conserved F or W. A D gene is named only where the DNA matches it firmly. Size values are once, few and many counts, or a class for expanded clones, and some rows have none.

TGTGCCAGCAGTTACCGCCCCGGGACAGGGGGATCTGAAGCTTTCTTT,CASSYRPGTGGSEAFF,16,TRBV6-5,NA,TRBD1,TRBJ1-1
TGCGCCAGCAGCTTGGATGGGTCAGGGGCCTTGAACACTGAAGCTTTCTTT,CASSLDGSGALNTEAFF,17,TRBV5-1,NA,NA,TRBJ1-1
TGTGCCAGTAGTATCAGGGTTCCCTTCGAAGCTTTCTTT,CASSIRVPFEAFF,13,TRBV19,few,NA,TRBJ1-1
TGTGCCAGCAGCTTGGACAGGAACACTGAAGCTTTCTTT,CASSLDRNTEAFF,13,TRBV5-6,NA,NA,TRBJ1-1
TGTGCCAGCAGGAACCACTGGACAGGAGGAGGCACTGAAGCTTTCTTT,CASRNHWTGGGTEAFF,16,TRBV2,NA,TRBD1,TRBJ1-1
TGCGCCAGCAGATTTGAGGACAGGGGTACCGGGGAGCTGTTTTTT,CASRFEDRGTGELFF,15,TRBV5-1,once,TRBD1,TRBJ2-2
TGTGCCAGCAGCCACCGTGGAGGGGGGGATGGCTACACCTTC,CASSHRGGGDGYTF,14,TRBV5-8,NA,NA,TRBJ1-2
TGTGCCAGCAGTCCTTACAGGGGGGAGGCCTATGGCTACACCTTC,CASSPYRGEAYGYTF,15,TRBV6-4,few,TRBD1,TRBJ1-2
TGTGCCAGCAGCTTGGCCAGGGGTATGAGTATCTATGGCTACACCTTC,CASSLARGMSIYGYTF,16,TRBV5-6,NA,NA,TRBJ1-2
TGTGCCAGCAGTCGGGGACTAGCGGGGGTAGGAGAGACCCAGTACTTC,CASSRGLAGVGETQYF,16,TRBV28,NA,TRBD2,TRBJ2-5